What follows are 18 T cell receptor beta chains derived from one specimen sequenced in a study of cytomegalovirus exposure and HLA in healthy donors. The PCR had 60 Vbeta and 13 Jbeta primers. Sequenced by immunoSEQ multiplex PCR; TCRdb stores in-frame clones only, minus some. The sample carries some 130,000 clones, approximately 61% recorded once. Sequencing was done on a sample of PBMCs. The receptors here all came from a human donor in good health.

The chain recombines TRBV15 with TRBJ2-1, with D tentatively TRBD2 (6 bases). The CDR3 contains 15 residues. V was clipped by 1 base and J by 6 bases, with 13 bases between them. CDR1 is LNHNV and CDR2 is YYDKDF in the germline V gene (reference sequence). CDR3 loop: CATSRGTTSGNEQFF. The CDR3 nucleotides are TGTGCCACCAGCAGAGGAACGACTAGTGGCAATGAGCAGTTCTTC.

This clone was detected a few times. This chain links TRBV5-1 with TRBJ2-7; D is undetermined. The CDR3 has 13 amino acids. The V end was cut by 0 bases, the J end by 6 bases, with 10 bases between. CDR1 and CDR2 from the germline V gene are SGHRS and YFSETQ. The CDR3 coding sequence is TGCGCCAGCAGCTTGGAATTCGGTGGCGAGCAGTACTTC. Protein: CASSLEFGGEQYF.

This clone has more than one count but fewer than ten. CDR3 nucleotide sequence: TGTGCCAGCAGTGAAAACAGGGGCGAGCAGTACTTC. This encodes CASSENRGEQYF. The chain combines TRBV25-1 with TRBJ2-7, with 7 bases lining up with TRBD1. The ends lost 2 bases at V and 6 bases at J; junction bases unmatched: 1. CDR3 length: 12 amino acids. The germline V gene encodes CDR1 MGHDK and CDR2 SYGVNS.

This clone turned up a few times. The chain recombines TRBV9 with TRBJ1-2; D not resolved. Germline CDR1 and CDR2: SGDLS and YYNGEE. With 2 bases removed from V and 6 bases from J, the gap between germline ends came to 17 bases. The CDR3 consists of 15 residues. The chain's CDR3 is CASSVVSLGGDGYTF. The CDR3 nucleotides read TGTGCCAGCAGCGTCGTAAGTCTTGGAGGCGATGGCTACACCTTC.

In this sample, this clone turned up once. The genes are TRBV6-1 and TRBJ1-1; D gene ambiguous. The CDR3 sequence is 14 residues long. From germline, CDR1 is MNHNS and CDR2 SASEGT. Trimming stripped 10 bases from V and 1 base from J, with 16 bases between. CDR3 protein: CATKPRVENTEAFF. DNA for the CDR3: TGTGCCACCAAGCCGAGGGTTGAGAACACTGAAGCTTTCTTT.

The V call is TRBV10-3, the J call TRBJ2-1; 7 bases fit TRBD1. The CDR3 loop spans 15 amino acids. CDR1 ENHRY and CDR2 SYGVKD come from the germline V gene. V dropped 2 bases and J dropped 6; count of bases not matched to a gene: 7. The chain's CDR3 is CAISEGDRQGNEQFF. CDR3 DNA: TGTGCCATCAGTGAGGGGGATAGACAGGGCAATGAGCAGTTCTTC.

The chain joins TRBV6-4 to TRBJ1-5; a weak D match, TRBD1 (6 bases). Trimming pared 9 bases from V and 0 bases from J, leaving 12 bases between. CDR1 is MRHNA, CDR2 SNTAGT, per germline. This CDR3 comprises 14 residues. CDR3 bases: TGTGCCAGAAAGGACAGCAATAGCAATCAGCCCCAGCATTTT. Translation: CARKDSNSNQPQHF.

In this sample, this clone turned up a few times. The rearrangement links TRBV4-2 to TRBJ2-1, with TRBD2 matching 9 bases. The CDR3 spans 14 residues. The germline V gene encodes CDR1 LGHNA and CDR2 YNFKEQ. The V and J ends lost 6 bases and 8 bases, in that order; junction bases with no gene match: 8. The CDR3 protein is CASSPTQREDEQFF. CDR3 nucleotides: TGTGCCAGCAGTCCCACTCAGCGGGAGGATGAGCAGTTCTTC.

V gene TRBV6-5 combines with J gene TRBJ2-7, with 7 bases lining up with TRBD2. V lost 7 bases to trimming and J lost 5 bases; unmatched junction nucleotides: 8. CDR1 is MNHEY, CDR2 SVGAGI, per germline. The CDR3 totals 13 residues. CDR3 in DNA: TGTGCCAGCATGGCGGGAGCTTACGACGAGCAGTACTTC. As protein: CASMAGAYDEQYF.

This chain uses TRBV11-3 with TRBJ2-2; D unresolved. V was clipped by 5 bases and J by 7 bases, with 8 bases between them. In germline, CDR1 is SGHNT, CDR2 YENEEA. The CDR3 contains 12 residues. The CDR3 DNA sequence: TGTGCCAGCAGCCGACTGCGCGGGGAGCTGTTTTTT. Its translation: CASSRLRGELFF.

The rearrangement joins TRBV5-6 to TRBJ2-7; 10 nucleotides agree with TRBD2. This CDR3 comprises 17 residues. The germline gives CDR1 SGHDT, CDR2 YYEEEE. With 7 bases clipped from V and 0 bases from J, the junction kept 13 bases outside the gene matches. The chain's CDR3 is CASGGGSGRIPSYEQYF. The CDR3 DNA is TGTGCCAGCGGAGGGGGTAGCGGGAGGATCCCCTCCTACGAGCAGTACTTC.

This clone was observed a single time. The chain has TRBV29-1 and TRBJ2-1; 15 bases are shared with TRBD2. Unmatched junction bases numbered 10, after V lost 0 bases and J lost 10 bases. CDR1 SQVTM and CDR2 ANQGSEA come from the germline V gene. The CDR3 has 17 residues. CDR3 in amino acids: CSVEDPSGTSGRREQFF. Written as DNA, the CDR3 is TGCAGCGTTGAAGATCCCTCCGGGACTAGCGGGAGGCGAGAGCAGTTCTTC.

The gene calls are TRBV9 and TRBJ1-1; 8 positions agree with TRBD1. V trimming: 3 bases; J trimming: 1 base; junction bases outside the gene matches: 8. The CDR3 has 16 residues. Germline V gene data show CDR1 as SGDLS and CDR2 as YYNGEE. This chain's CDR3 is CASSAVETGANTEAFF. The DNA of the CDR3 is TGTGCCAGCAGCGCAGTGGAGACAGGGGCGAACACTGAAGCTTTCTTT.

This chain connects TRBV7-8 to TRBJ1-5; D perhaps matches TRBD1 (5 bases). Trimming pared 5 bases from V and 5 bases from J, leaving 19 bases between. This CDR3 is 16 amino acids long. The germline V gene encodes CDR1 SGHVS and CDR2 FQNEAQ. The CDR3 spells CASSPGNTGQHQPQHF. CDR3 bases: TGTGCCAGCAGCCCCGGAAATACAGGTCAGCATCAGCCCCAGCATTTT.

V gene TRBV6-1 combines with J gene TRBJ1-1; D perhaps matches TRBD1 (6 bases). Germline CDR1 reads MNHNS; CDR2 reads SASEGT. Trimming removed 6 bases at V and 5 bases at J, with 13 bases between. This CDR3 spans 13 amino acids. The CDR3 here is CASSPGRGTEAFF. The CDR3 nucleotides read TGTGCCAGCAGCCCAGGGAGGGGGACTGAAGCTTTCTTT.

The CDR3 sequence: CASSPGGGSGNEKLFF. CDR3 in DNA: TGTGCCAGCTCACCCGGCGGGGGATCGGGTAATGAAAAACTGTTTTTT. The V gene is TRBV18, the J gene TRBJ1-4, with a tentative D call TRBD1 (5 bases). The CDR3 sequence is 16 residues long. V was cut by 3 bases and J by 4 bases, with 15 bases left in between. Germline CDR1 reads KGHSH; CDR2 reads LQKENI.

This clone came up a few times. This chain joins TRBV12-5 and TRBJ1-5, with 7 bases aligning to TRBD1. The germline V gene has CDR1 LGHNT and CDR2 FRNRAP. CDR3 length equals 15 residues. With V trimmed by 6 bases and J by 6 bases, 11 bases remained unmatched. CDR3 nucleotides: TGTGCTAGTGGCCCAGGGGCAGGGGGTTTTCAGCCCCAGCATTTT. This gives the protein CASGPGAGGFQPQHF.

Here the CDR3 DNA reads TGTGCCATAGGGACAGATACCACAGATACGCAGTATTTT. Protein product: CAIGTDTTDTQYF. The chain carries TRBV10-3 and TRBJ2-3; 7 nucleotides agree with TRBD1. CDR1 is ENHRY and CDR2 is SYGVKD in the germline V gene. This CDR3 contains 13 residues. The V and J ends lost 9 bases and 2 bases, in that order; junction bases with no gene match: 5.